The clone carrying this TCR beta chain was counted only a few times. TCRdb ran MiXCR on the RT-PCR reads and lists one entry per CDR3 protein. The sample records about 310,000 distinct CDR3 sequences, roughly a fifth being singletons. This sample stems from a study of response to subunit inactivated influenza vaccine. The CDR3 runs 15 residues. The V segment lost 1 base and the J segment 6 bases; nucleotides outside the gene matches: 7. This sequence was found in a man aged 45 to 75 who received an inactivated influenza vaccine. The chain links TRBV12-3 or TRBV12-4 to TRBJ1-1; 8 nucleotides line up with TRBD1. Material: PBMCs from blood, obtained about 19 months after vaccination. CDR3 protein: CASSLGSGGRAEAFF. Here the CDR3 DNA reads TGTGCCAGCAGTTTAGGCTCAGGGGGCAGGGCTGAAGCTTTCTTT.